Described below is a single T cell receptor beta chain sequence and its context. Its antigen is currently unknown. Spiking each PCR with synthetic TCR analog templates was performed. Profiling relied on immunoSEQ multiplex PCR, and the TCRdb table lists in-frame clones only, not all of them. The repertoire holds about 55,000 clones, roughly 84% seen once, with approximately 1.3% in the top ten. The record originates from a study of PD-L1 blockade in urothelial cancer. About the research overall: As for prior chemotherapy regimens, patients had received 0 to 3.

General study findings and limits: Pretreatment TCR clonality in blood under the median foretold superior survival.

Time point noted: pretreatment peripheral blood. Patients were living with locally advanced or metastatic urothelial carcinoma. V dropped 4 bases and J dropped 8 bases, with 8 bases sitting between them. This CDR3 is 12 amino acids long. Looked up from germline, CDR1 is SEHNR and CDR2 is FQNEAQ (reference sequence). The sample consisted of PBMCs, taken around atezolizumab (anti-PD-L1) treatment. This rearrangement joins TRBV7-9 to TRBJ1-4; D gene unclear. This sequence was found in a man aged 50 to 59 with urothelial cancer. CDR3 coding DNA: TGTGCCAGCAGCTCCGTAGCGGAAAAACTGTTTTTT. It yields the protein CASSSVAEKLFF.